The rows below give T cell receptor beta chains drawn from one sample of a study of blood T cells in healthy people across ages. Each CDR3 protein gets one entry after TCRdb re-called the 5' RACE reads with MiXCR. The sample lists around 1,700,000 distinct CDR3 sequences, 28% seen once, with more than 6% in the top ten. The sample comprised blood. The source is a woman between 25 and 40 years old in good health. Each CDR3 is given with its conserved first and last residue. Fields, in order: CDR3 length, J gene, V gene, D gene, clone size, CDR3 protein, CDR3 DNA. A D gene is named only where the DNA matches it firmly. Clone size is not always given. Where it is, it says once, few, many or a class for expanded clones.

CDR3 length: 15; J gene: TRBJ2-5; V gene: TRBV7-2; D gene: -; clone size: -; CDR3 protein: CASSFSRGGPETQYF; CDR3 DNA: TGTGCCAGCAGTTTCTCAAGGGGGGGGCCAGAGACCCAGTACTTC
CDR3 length: 15; J gene: TRBJ1-5; V gene: TRBV6-5; D gene: TRBD1; clone size: -; CDR3 protein: CASSVGTDSNQPQHF; CDR3 DNA: TGTGCCAGCAGTGTCGGGACAGATAGCAATCAGCCCCAGCATTTT
CDR3 length: 17; J gene: TRBJ2-5; V gene: TRBV25-1; D gene: TRBD1; clone size: many; CDR3 protein: CASSRGVGQGGPETQYF; CDR3 DNA: TGTGCCAGCAGTCGCGGGGTGGGACAGGGAGGCCCAGAGACCCAGTACTTC
CDR3 length: 16; J gene: TRBJ2-3; V gene: TRBV4-3; D gene: -; clone size: -; CDR3 protein: CASSQVRGIPTDTQYF; CDR3 DNA: TGCGCCAGCAGCCAAGTAAGGGGAATCCCCACAGATACGCAGTATTTT
CDR3 length: 16; J gene: TRBJ2-3; V gene: TRBV2; D gene: -; clone size: -; CDR3 protein: CASSDLGEDYTDTQYF; CDR3 DNA: TGTGCCAGCAGTGATCTGGGGGAAGACTACACAGATACGCAGTATTTT
CDR3 length: 13; J gene: TRBJ2-5; V gene: TRBV6-6; D gene: -; clone size: many; CDR3 protein: CASSYGAFETQYF; CDR3 DNA: TGTGCCAGCAGTTACGGGGCTTTTGAGACCCAGTACTTC
CDR3 length: 15; J gene: TRBJ2-4; V gene: TRBV21-1; D gene: -; clone size: few; CDR3 protein: CASSKLTVLQEAQYF; CDR3 DNA: TGTGCCAGCAGCAAACTAACAGTCCTCCAAGAGGCCCAGTACTTC
CDR3 length: 12; J gene: TRBJ2-7; V gene: TRBV12-3/TRBV12-4; D gene: -; clone size: -; CDR3 protein: CASSPLSLARYF; CDR3 DNA: TGTGCCAGCAGCCCCCTAAGCCTTGCGAGGTACTTC
CDR3 length: 15; J gene: TRBJ2-7; V gene: TRBV20-1; D gene: TRBD2; clone size: -; CDR3 protein: CSAPAGTSGYNEQYF; CDR3 DNA: TGCAGTGCTCCAGCGGGGACTAGCGGTTACAATGAGCAGTACTTC
CDR3 length: 13; J gene: TRBJ2-1; V gene: TRBV10-3; D gene: -; clone size: few; CDR3 protein: CAISEGGGSEQFF; CDR3 DNA: TGTGCCATCAGTGAAGGGGGGGGCAGTGAGCAGTTCTTC
CDR3 length: 15; J gene: TRBJ2-2; V gene: TRBV12-3/TRBV12-4; D gene: TRBD1; clone size: -; CDR3 protein: CASSPQGANTGELFF; CDR3 DNA: TGTGCCAGCAGCCCACAGGGGGCGAACACCGGGGAGCTGTTTTTT
CDR3 length: 14; J gene: TRBJ2-2; V gene: TRBV5-1; D gene: -; clone size: -; CDR3 protein: CASSLDSAAGELFF; CDR3 DNA: TGCGCCAGCAGCCTGGACTCTGCGGCCGGGGAGCTGTTTTTT
CDR3 length: 15; J gene: TRBJ2-5; V gene: TRBV7-9; D gene: -; clone size: many; CDR3 protein: CASSLDRQKQETQYF; CDR3 DNA: TGTGCCAGTTCCCTCGACAGGCAAAAACAAGAGACCCAGTACTTC
CDR3 length: 16; J gene: TRBJ2-2; V gene: TRBV4-3; D gene: -; clone size: few; CDR3 protein: CASSQDVSANTGELFF; CDR3 DNA: TGCGCCAGCAGCCAAGACGTCAGCGCGAACACCGGGGAGCTGTTTTTT
CDR3 length: 15; J gene: TRBJ2-1; V gene: TRBV3-1; D gene: -; clone size: few; CDR3 protein: CASSQDLIPGSEQFF; CDR3 DNA: TGTGCCAGCAGTCAAGATTTGATACCCGGGAGCGAGCAGTTCTTC
CDR3 length: 15; J gene: TRBJ2-7; V gene: TRBV20-1; D gene: -; clone size: -; CDR3 protein: CSARDPRSNYNEQYF; CDR3 DNA: TGCAGTGCTAGAGATCCTAGATCGAACTACAATGAGCAGTACTTC
CDR3 length: 16; J gene: TRBJ1-4; V gene: TRBV18; D gene: -; clone size: -; CDR3 protein: CASSPFVQSENEKLFF; CDR3 DNA: TGTGCCAGCTCACCTTTCGTCCAGTCAGAGAATGAAAAACTGTTTTTT
CDR3 length: 14; J gene: TRBJ2-5; V gene: TRBV6-6; D gene: TRBD1; clone size: many; CDR3 protein: CASSRDRVTETQYF; CDR3 DNA: TGTGCCAGCAGCCGGGACAGGGTAACGGAGACCCAGTACTTC
CDR3 length: 15; J gene: TRBJ1-5; V gene: TRBV5-1; D gene: TRBD1; clone size: few; CDR3 protein: CASSRTGEDNQPQHF; CDR3 DNA: TGCGCCAGCAGTCGGACAGGCGAGGACAATCAGCCCCAGCATTTT
CDR3 length: 15; J gene: TRBJ2-5; V gene: TRBV29-1; D gene: TRBD1; clone size: many; CDR3 protein: CSVEVPGTGQETQYF; CDR3 DNA: TGCAGCGTTGAAGTCCCCGGGACAGGGCAAGAGACCCAGTACTTC
CDR3 length: 15; J gene: TRBJ2-1; V gene: TRBV5-1; D gene: TRBD2; clone size: -; CDR3 protein: CASSFSGREANEQFF; CDR3 DNA: TGCGCCAGCAGCTTCAGCGGGAGGGAAGCCAATGAGCAGTTCTTC
CDR3 length: 13; J gene: TRBJ2-1; V gene: TRBV10-3; D gene: -; clone size: -; CDR3 protein: CAISDGRDNEQFF; CDR3 DNA: TGTGCCATCAGCGATGGGCGGGACAATGAGCAGTTCTTC
CDR3 length: 14; J gene: TRBJ2-7; V gene: TRBV4-2; D gene: -; clone size: many; CDR3 protein: CASSQEGRAYEQYF; CDR3 DNA: TGTGCCAGCAGCCAAGAGGGCCGTGCCTACGAGCAGTACTTC
CDR3 length: 14; J gene: TRBJ2-7; V gene: TRBV2; D gene: TRBD2; clone size: few; CDR3 protein: CASSEGLAGHEQYF; CDR3 DNA: TGTGCCAGCAGTGAAGGACTAGCGGGGCACGAGCAGTACTTC
CDR3 length: 14; J gene: TRBJ2-1; V gene: TRBV6-6; D gene: -; clone size: -; CDR3 protein: CASSYVVRAGEQFF; CDR3 DNA: TGTGCCAGCAGTTACGTCGTGCGGGCGGGTGAGCAGTTCTTC
CDR3 length: 14; J gene: TRBJ1-1; V gene: TRBV20-1; D gene: -; clone size: -; CDR3 protein: CSARDPNVDTEAFF; CDR3 DNA: TGCAGTGCTAGGGACCCCAACGTGGACACTGAAGCTTTCTTT
CDR3 length: 11; J gene: TRBJ2-5; V gene: TRBV12-3/TRBV12-4; D gene: -; clone size: -; CDR3 protein: CASRGLLTQYF; CDR3 DNA: TGTGCCAGCAGGGGGCTGCTAACCCAGTACTTC
CDR3 length: 17; J gene: TRBJ1-3; V gene: TRBV5-5; D gene: TRBD1; clone size: -; CDR3 protein: CASSLNPGQLSGNTIYF; CDR3 DNA: TGTGCCAGCAGCTTAAATCCGGGACAGCTCTCTGGAAACACCATATATTTT
CDR3 length: 13; J gene: TRBJ1-1; V gene: TRBV20-1; D gene: -; clone size: few; CDR3 protein: CSAPSPVATEAFF; CDR3 DNA: TGCAGTGCTCCGAGTCCGGTCGCGACTGAAGCTTTCTTT
CDR3 length: 14; J gene: TRBJ2-5; V gene: TRBV5-1; D gene: -; clone size: -; CDR3 protein: CASSFSRDQETQYF; CDR3 DNA: TGCGCCAGCAGCTTTTCCCGGGACCAAGAGACCCAGTACTTC
CDR3 length: 14; J gene: TRBJ2-7; V gene: TRBV30; D gene: -; clone size: -; CDR3 protein: CAWSAGTPGACQYF; CDR3 DNA: TGTGCCTGGAGTGCCGGAACCCCTGGGGCTTGTCAGTACTTC
CDR3 length: 13; J gene: TRBJ1-1; V gene: TRBV29-1; D gene: -; clone size: -; CDR3 protein: CSVEAGRGTEAFF; CDR3 DNA: TGCAGCGTTGAAGCAGGGAGAGGCACTGAAGCTTTCTTT
CDR3 length: 15; J gene: TRBJ2-1; V gene: TRBV7-2; D gene: -; clone size: -; CDR3 protein: CASSFRGGFYNEQFF; CDR3 DNA: TGTGCCAGCAGCTTCCGCGGGGGCTTCTACAATGAGCAGTTCTTC
CDR3 length: 14; J gene: TRBJ1-2; V gene: TRBV5-6; D gene: -; clone size: -; CDR3 protein: CASSADRLLYGYTF; CDR3 DNA: TGTGCCAGCAGCGCTGACAGACTCCTCTATGGCTACACCTTC
CDR3 length: 13; J gene: TRBJ2-1; V gene: TRBV5-1; D gene: -; clone size: few; CDR3 protein: CASNEVRGNEQFF; CDR3 DNA: TGCGCCAGCAACGAGGTTAGGGGAAATGAGCAGTTCTTC
CDR3 length: 17; J gene: TRBJ2-3; V gene: TRBV28; D gene: TRBD2; clone size: -; CDR3 protein: CAGRSLLAGGSTDTQYF; CDR3 DNA: TGTGCCGGCAGGTCGCTACTAGCGGGGGGTAGTACAGATACGCAGTATTTT
CDR3 length: 15; J gene: TRBJ1-2; V gene: TRBV10-3; D gene: -; clone size: few; CDR3 protein: CAISGLGQLNYGYTF; CDR3 DNA: TGTGCCATCAGTGGATTAGGGCAGCTAAACTATGGCTACACCTTC
CDR3 length: 13; J gene: TRBJ2-4; V gene: TRBV3-1; D gene: TRBD1; clone size: few; CDR3 protein: CASSRQGANIQYF; CDR3 DNA: TGTGCCAGCAGCCGGCAGGGGGCCAACATTCAGTACTTC
CDR3 length: 17; J gene: TRBJ2-7; V gene: TRBV29-1; D gene: TRBD2; clone size: -; CDR3 protein: CSVLGLAEKSSYNEQYF; CDR3 DNA: TGCAGCGTTCTGGGCCTAGCGGAAAAAAGCTCCTACAATGAGCAGTACTTC